The clone carrying this T cell receptor beta chain has only a few counts. The antigen is undetermined. The data were taken from a study of cytomegalovirus exposure and HLA in healthy donors. Study-level points and caveats: A list of around 150 TCR beta chains associated with cytomegalovirus was given.

The germline CDR1 and CDR2 sequences are MGHDK and SYGVNS. This CDR3 has 13 amino acids. Unmatched junction bases numbered 5, after V lost 7 bases and J lost 5 bases. Produced via immunoSEQ multiplex PCR; TCRdb's table is partial and in-frame only. The sample yields 250,000 to 400,000 clones, 88% seen once. Separate from the roughly 630-subject first cohort was the roughly 120-subject validation cohort, to which the donors belonged. This receptor was identified in a man aged 25 to 40 in good health and CMV-seronegative. The material sequenced was PBMCs. The gene calls are TRBV25-1 and TRBJ1-1; 9 bases agree with TRBD1. CDR3 sequence: CASTRDRVTEAFF. The DNA of the CDR3 is TGTGCCAGCACCCGGGACAGGGTGACTGAAGCTTTCTTT. Filled out from reference TRBV25-1 and TRBJ1-1, the complete variable domain reads EADIYQTPRYLVIGTGKKITLECSQTMGHDKMYWYQQDPGMELHLIHYSYGVNSTEKGDLSSESTVSRIRTEHFPLTLESARPSHTSQYLCASTRDRVTEAFFGQGTRLTVV.